This TCR beta chain came from a study of T cells in Graves' hyperthyroidism and ophthalmopathy. CDR3 length: 15 residues. V was pared by 5 bases and J by 2 bases, with 3 bases of the junction left unmatched. Germline V CDR1 and CDR2: MNHEY, SVGAGI. This clonotype was counted between two and nine times. The antigen is not known. The source material, RNA transcripts, was used to amplify TCR beta CDR3 regions. TCR CDR3 underwent first-round RT-PCR with the HTBI primer set. Each CDR3 protein gets one entry after TCRdb re-called the multiplex PCR reads with MiXCR. The top ten clones hold about 7.2% of a sample with around 660,000 distinct CDR3 sequences, 45% of them seen once. The study, taken as a whole, reports: The model predicted ophthalmopathy a median approximately 6 months before onset. Blood also carried most thyroid clonotypes expanded above 0.001.

Clinical symptoms, serum thyroxine, TRAb, thyroid ultrasound and orbital computed tomography informed diagnoses. The source material was peripheral blood or thyroid tissue (not recorded which). The receptor was isolated from an adult man with Graves' disease, either hyperthyroidism or ophthalmopathy (not recorded which). The chain links TRBV6-5 to TRBJ2-7; 13 nucleotides align to TRBD2. The CDR3 coding sequence is TGTGCCAGCAGTGCCACTAGCGGGAGGGCCTACGAGCAGTACTTC. Residues: CASSATSGRAYEQYF.